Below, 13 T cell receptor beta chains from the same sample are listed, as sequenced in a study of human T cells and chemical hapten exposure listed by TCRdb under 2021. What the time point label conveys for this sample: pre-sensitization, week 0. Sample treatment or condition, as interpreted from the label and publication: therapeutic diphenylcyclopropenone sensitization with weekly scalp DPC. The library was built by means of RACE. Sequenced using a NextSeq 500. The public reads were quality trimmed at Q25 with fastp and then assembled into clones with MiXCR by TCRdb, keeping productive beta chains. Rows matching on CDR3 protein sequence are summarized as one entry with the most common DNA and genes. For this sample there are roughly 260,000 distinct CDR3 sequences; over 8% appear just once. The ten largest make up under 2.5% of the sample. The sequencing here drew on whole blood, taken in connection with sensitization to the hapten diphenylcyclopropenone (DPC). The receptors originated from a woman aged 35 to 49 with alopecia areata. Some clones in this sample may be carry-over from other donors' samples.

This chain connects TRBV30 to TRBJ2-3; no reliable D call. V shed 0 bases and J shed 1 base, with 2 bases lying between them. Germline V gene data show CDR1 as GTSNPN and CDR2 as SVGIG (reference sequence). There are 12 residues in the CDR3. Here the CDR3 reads CAWSVGTDTQYF. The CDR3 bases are TGTGCCTGGAGTGTAGGCACAGATACGCAGTATTTT.

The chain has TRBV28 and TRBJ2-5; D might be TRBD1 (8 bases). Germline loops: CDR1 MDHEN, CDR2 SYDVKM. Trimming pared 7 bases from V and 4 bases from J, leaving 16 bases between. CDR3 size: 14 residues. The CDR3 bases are TGTGCCAGCACACACACAGGGGGGGGAGAGACCCAGTACTTC. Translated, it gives CASTHTGGGETQYF.

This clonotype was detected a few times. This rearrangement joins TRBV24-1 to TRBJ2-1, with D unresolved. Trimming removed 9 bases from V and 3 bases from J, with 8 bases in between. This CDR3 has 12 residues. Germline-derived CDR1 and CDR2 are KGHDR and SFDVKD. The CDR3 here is CATGPDYNEQFF. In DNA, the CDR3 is TGTGCCACCGGACCGGACTACAATGAGCAGTTCTTC.

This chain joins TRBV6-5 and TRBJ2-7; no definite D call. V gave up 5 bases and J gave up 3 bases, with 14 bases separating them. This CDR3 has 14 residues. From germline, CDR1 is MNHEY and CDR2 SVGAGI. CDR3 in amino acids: CASSASRAFYEQYF. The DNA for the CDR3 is TGTGCCAGCAGTGCCTCGCGCGCTTTCTACGAGCAGTACTTC.

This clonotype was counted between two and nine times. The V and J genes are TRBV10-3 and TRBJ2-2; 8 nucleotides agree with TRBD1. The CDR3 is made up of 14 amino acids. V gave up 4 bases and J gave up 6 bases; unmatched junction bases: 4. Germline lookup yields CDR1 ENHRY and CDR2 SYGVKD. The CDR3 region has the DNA TGTGCCATCAGTGGAGACAGGGGCCCCGGGGAGCTGTTTTTT. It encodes CAISGDRGPGELFF.

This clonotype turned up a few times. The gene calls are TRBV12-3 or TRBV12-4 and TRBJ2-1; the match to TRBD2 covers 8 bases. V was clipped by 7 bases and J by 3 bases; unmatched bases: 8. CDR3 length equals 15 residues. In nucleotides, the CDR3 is TGTGCCAGCATCGGAGCGGGAGAATTCTACAATGAGCAGTTCTTC. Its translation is CASIGAGEFYNEQFF.

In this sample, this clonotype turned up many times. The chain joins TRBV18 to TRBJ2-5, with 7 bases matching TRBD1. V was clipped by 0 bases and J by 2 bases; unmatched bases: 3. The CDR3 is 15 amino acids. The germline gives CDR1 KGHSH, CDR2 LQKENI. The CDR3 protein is CASSPPGQTQETQYF. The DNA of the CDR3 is TGTGCCAGCTCACCACCGGGACAGACACAAGAGACCCAGTACTTC. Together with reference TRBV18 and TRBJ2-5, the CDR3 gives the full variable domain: NAGVMQNPRHLVRRRGQEARLRCSPMKGHSHVYWYRQLPEEGLKFMVYLQKENIIDESGMPKERFSAEFPKEGPSILRIQQVVRGDSAAYFCASSPPGQTQETQYFGPGTRLLVL.

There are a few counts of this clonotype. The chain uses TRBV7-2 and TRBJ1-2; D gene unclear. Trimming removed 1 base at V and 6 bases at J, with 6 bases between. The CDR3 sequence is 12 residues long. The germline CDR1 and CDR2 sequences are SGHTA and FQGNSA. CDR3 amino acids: CASSLVTHGYTF. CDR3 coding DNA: TGTGCCAGCAGCTTAGTGACCCATGGCTACACCTTC.

Here the CDR3 reads CASSQPWGAYGYTF. The CDR3 DNA is TGCGCCAGCAGCCAGCCTTGGGGGGCCTATGGCTACACCTTC. The rearrangement uses TRBV4-1 and TRBJ1-2, with D perhaps matching TRBD1 (6 bases). Trimming stripped 3 bases from V and 4 bases from J, with 12 bases between. The CDR3 extends over 14 amino acids. CDR1 and CDR2 from the germline V gene are MGHRA and YSYEKL.

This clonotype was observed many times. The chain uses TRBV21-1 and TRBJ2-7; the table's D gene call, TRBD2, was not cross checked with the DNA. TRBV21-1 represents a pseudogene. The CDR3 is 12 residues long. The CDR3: CADRTSGYEQYF. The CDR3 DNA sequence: TGTGCCGACCGGACTAGCGGCTACGAGCAGTACTTC.

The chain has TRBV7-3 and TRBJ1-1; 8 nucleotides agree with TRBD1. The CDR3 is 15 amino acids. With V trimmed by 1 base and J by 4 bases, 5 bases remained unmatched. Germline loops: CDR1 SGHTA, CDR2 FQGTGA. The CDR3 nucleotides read TGTGCCAGCAGCTTAAACGGACAGGGTGGCACTGAAGCTTTCTTT. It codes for CASSLNGQGGTEAFF.

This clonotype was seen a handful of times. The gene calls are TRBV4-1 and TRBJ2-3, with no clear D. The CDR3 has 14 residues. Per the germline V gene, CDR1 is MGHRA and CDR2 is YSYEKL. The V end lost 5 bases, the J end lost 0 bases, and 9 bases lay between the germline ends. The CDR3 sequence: CASSAAVSTDTQYF. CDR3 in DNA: TGCGCCAGCAGCGCCGCCGTGAGCACAGATACGCAGTATTTT.

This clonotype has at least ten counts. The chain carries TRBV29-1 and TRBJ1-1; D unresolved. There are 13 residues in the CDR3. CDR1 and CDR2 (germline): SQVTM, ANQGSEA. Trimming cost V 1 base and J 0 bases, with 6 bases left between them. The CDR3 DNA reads TGCAGCGTTGAAGGGCATCTGAACACTGAAGCTTTCTTT. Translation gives CSVEGHLNTEAFF.